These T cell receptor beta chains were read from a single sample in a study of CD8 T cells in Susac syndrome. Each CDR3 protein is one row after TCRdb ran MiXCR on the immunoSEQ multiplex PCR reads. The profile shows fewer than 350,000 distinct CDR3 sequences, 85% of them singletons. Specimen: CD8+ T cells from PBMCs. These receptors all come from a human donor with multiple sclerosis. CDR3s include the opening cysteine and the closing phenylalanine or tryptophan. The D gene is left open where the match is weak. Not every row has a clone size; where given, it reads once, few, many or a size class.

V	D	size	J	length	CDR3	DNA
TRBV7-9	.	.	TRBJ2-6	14	CASAPGSGANVLTF	TGTGCCAGCGCTCCGGGCTCTGGGGCCAACGTCCTGACTTTC
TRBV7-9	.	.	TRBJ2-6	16	CASSLGVPSGANVLTF	TGTGCCAGCAGCTTAGGGGTCCCGTCTGGGGCCAACGTCCTGACTTTC
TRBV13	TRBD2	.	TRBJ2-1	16	CASSLHSGSFYNEQFF	TGTGCCAGCAGTTTACATAGCGGGAGCTTCTACAATGAGCAGTTCTTC
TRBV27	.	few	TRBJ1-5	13	CASSLGSIQPQHF	TGTGCCAGCAGTTTGGGGTCAATCCAGCCCCAGCATTTT
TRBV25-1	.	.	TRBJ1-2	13	CASSGGGIYGYTF	TGTGCCAGCAGTGGCGGGGGCATCTATGGCTACACCTTC
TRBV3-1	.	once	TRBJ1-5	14	CASSKGGGNQPQHF	TGTGCCAGCAGCAAGGGAGGGGGCAATCAGCCCCAGCATTTT
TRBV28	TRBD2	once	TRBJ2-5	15	CASSLSGEGQETQYF	TGTGCCAGCAGTTTATCGGGGGAGGGCCAGGAGACCCAGTACTTC
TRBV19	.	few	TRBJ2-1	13	CASSQDGRNEQFF	TGTGCCAGTAGCCAAGACGGTAGGAATGAGCAGTTCTTC
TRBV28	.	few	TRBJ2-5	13	CASSLLGQETQYF	TGTGCCAGCAGTTTACTCGGGCAAGAGACCCAGTACTTC
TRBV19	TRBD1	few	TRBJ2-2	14	CASSAGQGTGELFF	TGTGCCAGTAGCGCCGGACAGGGAACCGGGGAGCTGTTTTTT
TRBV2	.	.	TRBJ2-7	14	CASSAGLSSYEQYF	TGTGCCAGCAGTGCTGGGTTAAGCTCCTACGAGCAGTACTTC
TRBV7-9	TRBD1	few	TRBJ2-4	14	CASSAGQGEDIQYF	TGTGCCAGCAGCGCAGGACAGGGGGAGGACATTCAGTACTTC
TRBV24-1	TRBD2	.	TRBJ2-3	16	CATSDPTSAGTDTQYF	TGTGCCACCAGTGATCCGACTAGCGCAGGAACAGATACGCAGTATTTT
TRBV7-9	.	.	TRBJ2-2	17	CASSHPLRTTNTGELLF	TGTGCCAGCAGCCACCCCCTAAGGACAACCAACACCGGGGAGCTGCTTTTT
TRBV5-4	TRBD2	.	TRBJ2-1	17	CASSRLGTSGKWNEQFF	TGTGCCAGCAGCAGACTTGGGACTAGCGGGAAGTGGAATGAGCAGTTCTTC
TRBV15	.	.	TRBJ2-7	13	CATSRSRAYEQYF	TGTGCCACCAGCAGAAGCAGGGCCTACGAGCAGTACTTC
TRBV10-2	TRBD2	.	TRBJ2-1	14	CASSGAGFYNEQFF	TGCGCCAGCAGTGGAGCGGGGTTCTACAATGAGCAGTTCTTC
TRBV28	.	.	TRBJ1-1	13	CASSLTSNTEAFF	TGTGCCAGCAGTTTAACTTCTAACACTGAAGCTTTCTTT
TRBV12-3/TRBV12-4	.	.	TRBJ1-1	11	CASSFNTEAFF	TGTGCCAGCAGTTTTAACACTGAAGCTTTCTTT
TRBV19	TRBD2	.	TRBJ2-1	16	CASSISGLAGGNEQFF	TGTGCCAGTAGTATCTCGGGGCTAGCGGGAGGCAATGAGCAGTTCTTC
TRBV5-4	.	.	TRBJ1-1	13	CASSSLGNTEAFF	TGTGCCAGCAGCTCACTGGGGAACACTGAAGCTTTCTTT
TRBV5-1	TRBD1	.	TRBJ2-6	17	CASSSGQGVSGANVLTF	TGCGCCAGCAGCTCGGGACAGGGGGTGTCTGGGGCCAACGTCCTGACTTTC